This TCR beta chain is from a study of a mutant IDH1 vaccine in newly diagnosed glioma. A word on this clone: The antigen is undetermined.

The method was immunoSEQ multiplex PCR; TCRdb's version includes in-frame clones alone and lacks a portion of them. Of roughly 120,000 clones listed, 85% to 90% are singletons. Germline assignment: CDR1 SGHNT and CDR2 YYREEE (reference sequence). CDR3 size: 15 residues. Trimming stripped 4 bases from V and 1 base from J, with 12 bases between. Documented time point: week 11, during vaccination. The vaccine gave 300 ug of a 20-mer mutant IDH1 peptide subcutaneously per dose. This chain joins TRBV5-4 and TRBJ1-5; D not resolved. The starting material was PBMCs, obtained from a glioma patient whose treatment included an IDH1 peptide vaccine. The sequence was obtained from a woman between 50 and 59 years old with glioma. CDR3 loop: CASSPWKGSNQPQHF. DNA for the CDR3: TGTGCCAGCAGCCCTTGGAAGGGCAGCAATCAGCCCCAGCATTTT.